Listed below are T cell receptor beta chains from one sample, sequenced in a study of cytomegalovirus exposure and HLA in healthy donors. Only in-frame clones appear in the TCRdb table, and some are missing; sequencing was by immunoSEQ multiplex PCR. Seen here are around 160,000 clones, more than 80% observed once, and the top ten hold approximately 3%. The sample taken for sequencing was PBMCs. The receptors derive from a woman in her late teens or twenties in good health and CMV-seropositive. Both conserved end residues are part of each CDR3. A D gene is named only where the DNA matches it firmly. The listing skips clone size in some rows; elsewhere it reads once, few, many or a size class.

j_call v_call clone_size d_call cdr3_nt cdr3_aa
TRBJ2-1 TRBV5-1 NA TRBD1 TGCGCCAGCAGCCTACCAGACGTAACAGGGGAGACCTACAATGAGCAGTTCTTC CASSLPDVTGETYNEQFF
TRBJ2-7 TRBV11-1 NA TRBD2 TGTGCCAGCAGCTTAGGGCTAGCGGCCTACGAGCAGTACTTC CASSLGLAAYEQYF
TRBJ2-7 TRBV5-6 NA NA TGTGCCAGCAGCTTGGCGGGGGTTACAGCCTACGAGCAGTACTTC CASSLAGVTAYEQYF
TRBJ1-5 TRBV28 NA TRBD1 TGTGCCATCTCTCTAGTGACAGGGGGACGGCAGCCCCAGCATTTT CAISLVTGGRQPQHF
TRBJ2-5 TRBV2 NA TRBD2 TGTGCCAGCAGTGAAGGGCCTAGCGGGGGTTCAGAGACCCAGTACTTC CASSEGPSGGSETQYF
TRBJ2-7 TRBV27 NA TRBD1 TGTGCCAGCAGTCCCCAATGGACAGGGGCCGAGCAGTACTTC CASSPQWTGAEQYF
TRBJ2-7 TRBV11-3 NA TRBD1 TGTGCCAGCAGAGCGGCGGGGACAGGGAGGCACGAGCAGTACTTC CASRAAGTGRHEQYF
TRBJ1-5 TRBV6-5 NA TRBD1 TGTGCCAGCAGGGACGGACAGGGACTAAATCAGCCCCAGCATTTT CASRDGQGLNQPQHF
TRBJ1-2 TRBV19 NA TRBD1 TGTGCCAGTAGAGCACAGGGGGCGGGCTATGGCTACACCTTC CASRAQGAGYGYTF
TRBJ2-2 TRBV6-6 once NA TGTGCCAGCAAAGACTCAACAGGCCCTACCGGGGAGCTGTTTTTT CASKDSTGPTGELFF
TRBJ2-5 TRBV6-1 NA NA TGTGCCAGCAGTGAAGCGCCAGGAGGGGCGGAGACCCAGTACTTC CASSEAPGGAETQYF
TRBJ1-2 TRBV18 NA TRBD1 TGTGCCAGCTCACCCGGGACAGTGGGATATGGCTACACCTTC CASSPGTVGYGYTF
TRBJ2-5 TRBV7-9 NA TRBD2 TGTGCCAGCAGCTCGACTAGCGGGAGGGAAGAGACCCAGTACTTC CASSSTSGREETQYF
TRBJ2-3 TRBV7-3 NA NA TGTGCCAGCAGCTTAACATCTGGCTCCTCAGATACGCAGTATTTT CASSLTSGSSDTQYF
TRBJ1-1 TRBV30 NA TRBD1 TGTGCCTGGGTTACAGGGGGAGACACTGAAGCTTTCTTT CAWVTGGDTEAFF
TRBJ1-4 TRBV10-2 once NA TGCGCCAGCAGTGAGTCGTCAGCAACTAATGAAAAACTGTTTTTT CASSESSATNEKLFF
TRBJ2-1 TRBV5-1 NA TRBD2 TGCGCCAGCAGCTTGGCCATAGCGGGAGTCGACAATGAGCAGTTCTTC CASSLAIAGVDNEQFF
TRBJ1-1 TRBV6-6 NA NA TGTGCCAGCAGTTCCACCGGTCCTAACACTGAAGCTTTCTTT CASSSTGPNTEAFF
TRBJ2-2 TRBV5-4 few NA TGTGCCAGCAGCCCCTCTTCCGGGGAGCTGTTTTTT CASSPSSGELFF
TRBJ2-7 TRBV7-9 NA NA TGTGCCAGCAGCTTAGACGGCAGGGTCAGCGAGCAGTACTTC CASSLDGRVSEQYF
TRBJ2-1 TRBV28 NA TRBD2 TGTGCCAGCAGTTCACTGGTTCAGACTAGCGGGAGATGGGAGCAGTTCTTC CASSSLVQTSGRWEQFF
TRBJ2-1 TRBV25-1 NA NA TGTGCCAGCAGTGACCAAGACAGCTACAATGAGCAGTTCTTC CASSDQDSYNEQFF
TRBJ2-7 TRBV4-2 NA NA TGTGCCAGCAGCCAAGATCCCCCAGGGGCGGGCTACGAGCAGTACTTC CASSQDPPGAGYEQYF
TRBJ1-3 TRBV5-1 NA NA TGCGCCAGCAGCGAGCCTAGCGAACTTCTAAACACCATATATTTT CASSEPSELLNTIYF